This T cell receptor (beta chain) came from a study of CD8 T cells in ankylosing spondylitis. V was cut by 2 bases and J by 1 base, with 14 bases left in between. This CDR3 is built from 16 residues. Per germline, CDR1 KGHSH and CDR2 LQKENI. Notes on the study in general: CD8+ by phenotype, disease-linked clones were relatively rare in peripheral blood. For ankylosing spondylitis blood, a TCR beta motif of under 10 highly homologous variants appeared characteristic. Both synovial fluid and blood in reactive arthritis had previously been reported to carry some motif variants.

The TCR beta libraries were generated through quantitative 5'-RACE incorporating molecular barcodes. TCRdb passed the 5' RACE reads through MiXCR, listing each CDR3 protein once. Here the sample spans around 140,000 distinct CDR3 sequences, approximately 10% being singletons. The sample holds a few counts of this clonotype. The antigen remains unidentified. Material for sequencing was blood, either unsorted or a sorted T cell fraction (not recorded which). The clonotype comes from a female donor with ankylosing spondylitis or in good health (not recorded which). The rearrangement uses TRBV18 and TRBJ1-1; D call uncertain. The CDR3 region has the DNA TGTGCCAGCTCACCATCTCAGGCGCCCTGGAACACTGAAGCTTTCTTT. Its protein is CASSPSQAPWNTEAFF.